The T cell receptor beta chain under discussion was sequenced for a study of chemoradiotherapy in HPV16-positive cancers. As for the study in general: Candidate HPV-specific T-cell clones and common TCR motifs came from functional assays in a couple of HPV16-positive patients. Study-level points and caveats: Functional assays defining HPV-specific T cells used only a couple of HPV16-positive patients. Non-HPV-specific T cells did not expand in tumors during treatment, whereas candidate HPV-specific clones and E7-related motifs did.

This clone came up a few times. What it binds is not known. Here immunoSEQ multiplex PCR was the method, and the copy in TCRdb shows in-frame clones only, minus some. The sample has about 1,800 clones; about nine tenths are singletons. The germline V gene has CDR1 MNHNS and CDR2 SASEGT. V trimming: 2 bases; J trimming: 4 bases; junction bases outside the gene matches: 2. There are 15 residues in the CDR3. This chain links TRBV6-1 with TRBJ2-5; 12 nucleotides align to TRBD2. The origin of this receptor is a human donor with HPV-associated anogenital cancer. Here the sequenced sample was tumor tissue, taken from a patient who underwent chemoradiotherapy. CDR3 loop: CASSELAGGPETQYF. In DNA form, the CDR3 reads TGTGCCAGCAGTGAACTAGCGGGGGGGCCAGAGACCCAGTACTTC.